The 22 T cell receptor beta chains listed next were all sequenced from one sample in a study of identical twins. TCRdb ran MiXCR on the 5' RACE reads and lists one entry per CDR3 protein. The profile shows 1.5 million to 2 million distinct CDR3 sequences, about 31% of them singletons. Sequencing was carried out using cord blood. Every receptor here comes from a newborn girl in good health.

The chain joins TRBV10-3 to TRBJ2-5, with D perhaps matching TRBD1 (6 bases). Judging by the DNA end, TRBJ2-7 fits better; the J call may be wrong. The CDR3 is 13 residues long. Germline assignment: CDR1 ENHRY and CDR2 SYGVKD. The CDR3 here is CAISGNRDGEQYF. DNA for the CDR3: TGTGCCATCAGTGGGAACAGGGATGGCGAGCAGTACTTC.

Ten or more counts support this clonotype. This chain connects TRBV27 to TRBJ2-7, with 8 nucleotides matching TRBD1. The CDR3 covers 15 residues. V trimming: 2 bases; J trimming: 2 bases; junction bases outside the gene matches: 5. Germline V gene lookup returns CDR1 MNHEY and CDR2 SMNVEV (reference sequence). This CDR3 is CASSLDRGSPYEQYF. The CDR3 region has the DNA TGTGCCAGCAGTTTAGACAGGGGATCACCCTACGAGCAGTACTTC.

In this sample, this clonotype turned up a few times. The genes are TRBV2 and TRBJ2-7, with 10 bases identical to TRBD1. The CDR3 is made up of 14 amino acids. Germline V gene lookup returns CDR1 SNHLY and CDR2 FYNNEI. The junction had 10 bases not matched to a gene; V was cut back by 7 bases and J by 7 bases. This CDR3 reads CASTIDRGLSEQYF. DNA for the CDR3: TGTGCCAGCACTATCGACAGGGGGCTAAGTGAGCAGTACTTC.

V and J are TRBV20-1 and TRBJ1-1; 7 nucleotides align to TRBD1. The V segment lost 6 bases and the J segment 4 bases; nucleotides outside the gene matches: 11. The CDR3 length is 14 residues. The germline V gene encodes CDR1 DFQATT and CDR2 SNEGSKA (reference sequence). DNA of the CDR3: TGCAGTGCCATACCCCCATCAGGGGGCACTGAAGCTTTCTTT. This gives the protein CSAIPPSGGTEAFF.

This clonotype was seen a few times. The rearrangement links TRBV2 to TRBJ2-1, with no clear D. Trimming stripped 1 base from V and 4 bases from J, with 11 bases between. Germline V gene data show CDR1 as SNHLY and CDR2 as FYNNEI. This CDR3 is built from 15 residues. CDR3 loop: CASSEDGLPYNEQFF. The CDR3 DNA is TGTGCCAGCAGTGAAGATGGCCTCCCGTACAATGAGCAGTTCTTC. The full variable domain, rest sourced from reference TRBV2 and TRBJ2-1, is EPEVTQTPSHQVTQMGQEVILRCVPISNHLYFYWYRQILGQKVEFLVSFYNNEISEKSEIFDDQFSVERPDGSNFTLKIRSTKLEDSAMYFCASSEDGLPYNEQFFGPGTRLTVL.

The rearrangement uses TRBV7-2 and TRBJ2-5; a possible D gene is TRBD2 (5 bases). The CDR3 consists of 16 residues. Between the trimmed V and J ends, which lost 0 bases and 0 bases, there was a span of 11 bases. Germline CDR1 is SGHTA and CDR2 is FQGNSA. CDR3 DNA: TGTGCCAGCAGCTTAGCCATCTGGACTTACCAAGAGACCCAGTACTTC. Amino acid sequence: CASSLAIWTYQETQYF.

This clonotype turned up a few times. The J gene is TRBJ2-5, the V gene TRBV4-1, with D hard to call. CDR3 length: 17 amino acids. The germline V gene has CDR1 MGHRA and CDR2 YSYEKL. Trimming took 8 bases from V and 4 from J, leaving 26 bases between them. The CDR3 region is CASADPVKRSIGETQYF. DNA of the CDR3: TGCGCCAGCGCCGATCCAGTAAAAAGGTCGATAGGAGAGACCCAGTACTTC.

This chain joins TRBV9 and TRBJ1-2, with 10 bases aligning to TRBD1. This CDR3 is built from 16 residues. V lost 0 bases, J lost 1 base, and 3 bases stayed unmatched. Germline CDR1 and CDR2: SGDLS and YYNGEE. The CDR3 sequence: CASSVARDRGNYGYTF. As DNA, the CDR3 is TGTGCCAGCAGCGTAGCACGGGACAGGGGTAACTATGGCTACACCTTC.

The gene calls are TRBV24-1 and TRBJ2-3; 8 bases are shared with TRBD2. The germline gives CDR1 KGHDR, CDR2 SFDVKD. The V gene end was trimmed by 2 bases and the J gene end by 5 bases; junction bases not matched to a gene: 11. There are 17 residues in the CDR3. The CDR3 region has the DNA TGTGCCACCAGTGATTCTCCCTCAGCGGGGGCAGGAGATACGCAGTATTTT. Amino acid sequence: CATSDSPSAGAGDTQYF.

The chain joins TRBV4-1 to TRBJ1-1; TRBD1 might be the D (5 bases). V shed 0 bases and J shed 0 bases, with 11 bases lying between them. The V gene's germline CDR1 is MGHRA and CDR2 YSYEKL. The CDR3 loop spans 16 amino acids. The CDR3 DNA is TGCGCCAGCAGCCAAGAGGGGACTGGGGTGAACACTGAAGCTTTCTTT. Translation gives CASSQEGTGVNTEAFF.

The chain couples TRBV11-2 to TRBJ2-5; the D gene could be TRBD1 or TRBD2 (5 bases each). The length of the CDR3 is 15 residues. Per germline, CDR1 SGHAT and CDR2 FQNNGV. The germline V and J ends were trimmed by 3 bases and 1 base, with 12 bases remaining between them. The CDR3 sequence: CASSFGDPIQETQYF. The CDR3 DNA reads TGTGCCAGCAGCTTCGGGGACCCCATCCAAGAGACCCAGTACTTC.

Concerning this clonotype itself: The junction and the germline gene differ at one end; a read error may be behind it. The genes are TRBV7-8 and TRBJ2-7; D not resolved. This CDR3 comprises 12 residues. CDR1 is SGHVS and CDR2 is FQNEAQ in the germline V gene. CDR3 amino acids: CASSLGKYVQYF. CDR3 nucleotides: TGTGCCAGCAGCTTAGGGAAATACGTGCAGTACTTC.

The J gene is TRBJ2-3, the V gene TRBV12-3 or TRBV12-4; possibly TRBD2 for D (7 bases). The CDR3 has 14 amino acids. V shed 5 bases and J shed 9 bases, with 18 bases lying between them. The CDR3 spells CASSLPEGGGTQYF. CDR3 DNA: TGTGCCAGCAGTCTACCTGAGGGGGGAGGGACGCAGTATTTT.

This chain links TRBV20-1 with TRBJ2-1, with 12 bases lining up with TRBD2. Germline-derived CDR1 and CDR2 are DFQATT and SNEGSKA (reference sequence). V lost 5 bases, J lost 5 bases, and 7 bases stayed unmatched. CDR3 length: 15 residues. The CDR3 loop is CSARQGLAGHNEQFF. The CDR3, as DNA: TGCAGTGCTCGACAGGGACTAGCGGGCCACAATGAGCAGTTCTTC.

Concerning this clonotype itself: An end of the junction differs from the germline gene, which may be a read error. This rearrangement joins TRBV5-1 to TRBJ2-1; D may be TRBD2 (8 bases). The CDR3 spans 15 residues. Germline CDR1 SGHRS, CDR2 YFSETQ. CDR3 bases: TGCGCCAGCAGCCATCCGGGAGGGGGCTACAATGGGCAGTTCTTC. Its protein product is CASSHPGGGYNGQFF.

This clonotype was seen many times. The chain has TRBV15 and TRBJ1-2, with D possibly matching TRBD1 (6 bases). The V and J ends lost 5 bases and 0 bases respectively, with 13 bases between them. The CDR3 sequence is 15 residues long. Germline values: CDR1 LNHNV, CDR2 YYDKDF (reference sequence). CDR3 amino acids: CATSAGTPANYGYTF. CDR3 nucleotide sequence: TGTGCCACCAGCGCCGGGACACCAGCTAACTATGGCTACACCTTC. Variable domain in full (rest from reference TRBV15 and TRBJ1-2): DAMVIQNPRYQVTQFGKPVTLSCSQTLNHNVMYWYQQKSSQAPKLLFHYYDKDFNNEADTPDNFQSRRPNTSFCFLDIRSPGLGDTAMYLCATSAGTPANYGYTFGSGTRLTVV.

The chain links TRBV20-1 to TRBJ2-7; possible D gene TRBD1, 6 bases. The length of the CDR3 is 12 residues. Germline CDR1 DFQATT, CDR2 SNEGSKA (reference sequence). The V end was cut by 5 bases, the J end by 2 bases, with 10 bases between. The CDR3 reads CSAPRTAYEQYF. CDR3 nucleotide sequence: TGCAGTGCTCCCAGGACAGCCTACGAGCAGTACTTC.

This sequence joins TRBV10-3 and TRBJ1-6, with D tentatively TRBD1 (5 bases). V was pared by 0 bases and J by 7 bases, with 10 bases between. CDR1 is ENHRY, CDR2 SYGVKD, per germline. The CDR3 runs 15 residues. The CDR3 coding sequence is TGTGCCATCAGTGAGTCGGGGGGTACGAATTCACCCCTCCACTTT. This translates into CAISESGGTNSPLHF.

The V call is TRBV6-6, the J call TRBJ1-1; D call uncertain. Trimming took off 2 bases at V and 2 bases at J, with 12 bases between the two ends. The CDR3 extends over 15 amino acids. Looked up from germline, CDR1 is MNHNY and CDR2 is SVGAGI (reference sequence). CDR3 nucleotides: TGTGCCAGCAGTTACGAAGCTTACACTAACACTGAAGCTTTCTTT. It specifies CASSYEAYTNTEAFF.

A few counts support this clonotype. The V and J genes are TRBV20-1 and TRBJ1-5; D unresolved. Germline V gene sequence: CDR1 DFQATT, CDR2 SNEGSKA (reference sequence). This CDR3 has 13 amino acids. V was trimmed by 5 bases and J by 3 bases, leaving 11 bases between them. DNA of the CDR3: TGCAGTGCTTTGGACGGACCCAATCAGCCCCAGCATTTT. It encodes CSALDGPNQPQHF.

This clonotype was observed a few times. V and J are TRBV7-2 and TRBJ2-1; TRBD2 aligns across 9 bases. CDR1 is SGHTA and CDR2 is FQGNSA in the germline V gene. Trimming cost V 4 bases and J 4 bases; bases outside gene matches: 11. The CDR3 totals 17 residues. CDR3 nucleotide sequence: TGTGCCAGCAGCTCTGACCGGACTAGCGTCCGTTACAATGAGCAGTTCTTC. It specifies CASSSDRTSVRYNEQFF.

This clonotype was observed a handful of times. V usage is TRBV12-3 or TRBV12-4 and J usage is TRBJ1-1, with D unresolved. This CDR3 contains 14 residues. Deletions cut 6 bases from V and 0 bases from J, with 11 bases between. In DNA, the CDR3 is TGTGCCAGCAGCAGGCCTTGGGTGAACACTGAAGCTTTCTTT. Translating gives CASSRPWVNTEAFF.